Listed below are T cell receptor beta chains from one sample, sequenced in a study of CD8 T cells in ankylosing spondylitis. Using its own MiXCR run on the 5' RACE reads, TCRdb lists one record per CDR3 protein. This table holds some 220,000 distinct CDR3 sequences, about 7.3% found once. The sequenced sample consisted of blood, either unsorted or a sorted T cell fraction (not recorded which). The receptors derive from a male donor with ankylosing spondylitis. Each CDR3 is given with its conserved first and last residue. Fields, in order: J gene, clone size, V gene, D gene, CDR3 protein, CDR3 DNA. A D gene is named only where the DNA matches it firmly. For some rows the clone size is stated as once, few or many, or as a class when expanded; others skip it.

j_call: TRBJ1-5; clone_size: NA; v_call: TRBV13; d_call: NA; cdr3_aa: CASSLGGRANQPQHF; cdr3_nt: TGTGCCAGCAGCTTAGGCGGACGGGCAAATCAGCCCCAGCATTTT
j_call: TRBJ2-1; clone_size: many; v_call: TRBV11-2; d_call: NA; cdr3_aa: CASSLALSSYNEQFF; cdr3_nt: TGTGCCAGCAGCTTAGCGCTCAGCTCCTACAATGAGCAGTTCTTC
j_call: TRBJ2-5; clone_size: many; v_call: TRBV5-1; d_call: TRBD1; cdr3_aa: CASSLGTAHQETQYF; cdr3_nt: TGCGCCAGCAGCCTGGGGACAGCCCACCAAGAGACCCAGTACTTC
j_call: TRBJ2-7; clone_size: many; v_call: TRBV5-1; d_call: NA; cdr3_aa: CASSLDPSDSYEQYF; cdr3_nt: TGCGCCAGCAGCTTGGACCCTAGCGACTCCTACGAGCAGTACTTC
j_call: TRBJ2-3; clone_size: many; v_call: TRBV12-3/TRBV12-4; d_call: TRBD2; cdr3_aa: CASGGTSGISTQYF; cdr3_nt: TGTGCCAGCGGCGGAACTAGCGGGATTAGTACGCAGTATTTT
j_call: TRBJ1-1; clone_size: many; v_call: TRBV27; d_call: NA; cdr3_aa: CASSFGTGSNAEAFF; cdr3_nt: TGTGCCAGCAGTTTTGGGACGGGAAGCAACGCTGAAGCTTTCTTT
j_call: TRBJ1-1; clone_size: many; v_call: TRBV7-9; d_call: NA; cdr3_aa: CASSLGTDSLNTEAFF; cdr3_nt: TGTGCCAGCAGCTTAGGAACAGATTCCTTGAACACTGAAGCTTTCTTT
j_call: TRBJ2-2; clone_size: many; v_call: TRBV27; d_call: NA; cdr3_aa: CASSLGIGELFF; cdr3_nt: TGTGCCAGCAGTTTAGGAATAGGGGAGCTGTTTTTT
j_call: TRBJ2-7; clone_size: NA; v_call: TRBV30; d_call: TRBD2; cdr3_aa: CAWSVLAGVLMDEQYF; cdr3_nt: TGTGCCTGGAGTGTACTAGCGGGGGTTCTTATGGACGAGCAGTACTTC
j_call: TRBJ1-1; clone_size: many; v_call: TRBV5-6; d_call: NA; cdr3_aa: CASSVNMNTEAFF; cdr3_nt: TGTGCCAGCAGCGTAAATATGAACACTGAAGCTTTCTTT
j_call: TRBJ2-7; clone_size: few; v_call: TRBV5-5; d_call: NA; cdr3_aa: CASSLGLAEQYF; cdr3_nt: TGTGCCAGCAGCTTGGGGCTCGCTGAGCAGTACTTC
j_call: TRBJ2-5; clone_size: many; v_call: TRBV11-2; d_call: TRBD2; cdr3_aa: CASSFEWGLAGKETQYF; cdr3_nt: TGTGCCAGCAGCTTTGAGTGGGGACTAGCGGGAAAGGAGACCCAGTACTTC
j_call: TRBJ2-7; clone_size: NA; v_call: TRBV20-1; d_call: NA; cdr3_aa: CVALSGANYEQYF; cdr3_nt: TGCGTGGCGCTATCGGGAGCCAACTACGAGCAGTACTTC
j_call: TRBJ1-2; clone_size: many; v_call: TRBV28; d_call: NA; cdr3_aa: CASSWAGYDGYTF; cdr3_nt: TGTGCCAGCAGTTGGGCGGGATATGATGGCTACACCTTC
j_call: TRBJ1-2; clone_size: many; v_call: TRBV12-3/TRBV12-4; d_call: NA; cdr3_aa: CASRGGQRSRDYGYTF; cdr3_nt: TGTGCCAGCCGGGGGGGGCAGAGGAGCAGAGATTATGGCTACACCTTC
j_call: TRBJ1-1; clone_size: many; v_call: TRBV20-1; d_call: NA; cdr3_aa: CSARRGYRMNTEAFF; cdr3_nt: TGCAGTGCCAGACGGGGGTATCGGATGAACACTGAAGCTTTCTTT
j_call: TRBJ2-4; clone_size: many; v_call: TRBV5-4; d_call: TRBD2; cdr3_aa: CASSLLLAGGPGAKNIQYF; cdr3_nt: TGTGCCAGCAGCTTACTACTAGCGGGGGGGCCAGGAGCCAAAAACATTCAGTACTTC
j_call: TRBJ2-1; clone_size: NA; v_call: TRBV7-9; d_call: TRBD2; cdr3_aa: CASSLGSRGGQNEQFF; cdr3_nt: TGTGCCAGCAGCTTAGGCTCGCGGGGGGGCCAAAATGAGCAGTTCTTC
j_call: TRBJ2-2; clone_size: many; v_call: TRBV19; d_call: NA; cdr3_aa: CASSTDREDTGELFF; cdr3_nt: TGTGCCAGTAGTACAGACAGGGAGGACACCGGGGAGCTGTTTTTT
j_call: TRBJ2-1; clone_size: many; v_call: TRBV20-1; d_call: NA; cdr3_aa: CSARTHSRTQNFPYNEQFF; cdr3_nt: TGCAGTGCTAGAACTCATTCGAGGACACAAAACTTTCCCTACAATGAGCAGTTCTTC
j_call: TRBJ2-7; clone_size: NA; v_call: TRBV7-1; d_call: NA; cdr3_aa: CASSEQTYEQYF; cdr3_nt: TGTGCCAGCAGCGAGCAGACCTACGAGCAGTACTTC
j_call: TRBJ2-1; clone_size: NA; v_call: TRBV10-3; d_call: TRBD2; cdr3_aa: CAISGPSGPSSYNEQFF; cdr3_nt: TGTGCCATCAGTGGGCCTAGCGGGCCGAGCTCCTACAATGAGCAGTTCTTC
j_call: TRBJ2-1; clone_size: few; v_call: TRBV11-3; d_call: TRBD2; cdr3_aa: CASSSLTSGGAPRVF; cdr3_nt: TGTGCCAGCAGCTCTTTGACTAGCGGGGGGGCTCCTCGGGTCTTC
j_call: TRBJ2-2; clone_size: many; v_call: TRBV6-6; d_call: NA; cdr3_aa: CASSYSRDTGELFF; cdr3_nt: TGTGCCAGCAGTTACTCGCGGGACACCGGGGAGCTGTTTTTT
j_call: TRBJ2-7; clone_size: many; v_call: TRBV20-1; d_call: NA; cdr3_aa: CSAGRQSEYF; cdr3_nt: TGCAGTGCTGGTCGGCAGTCCGAGTACTTC
j_call: TRBJ2-1; clone_size: many; v_call: TRBV4-3; d_call: TRBD1; cdr3_aa: CASSLRDRYNEQFF; cdr3_nt: TGCGCCAGCAGCCTCCGGGACAGGTACAATGAGCAGTTCTTC
j_call: TRBJ1-1; clone_size: NA; v_call: TRBV5-1; d_call: TRBD1; cdr3_aa: CASSLDKTGRAEAFF; cdr3_nt: TGCGCCAGCAGCTTGGACAAGACAGGGAGGGCTGAAGCTTTCTTT
j_call: TRBJ1-6; clone_size: many; v_call: TRBV24-1; d_call: NA; cdr3_aa: CATSESSYNSPLHF; cdr3_nt: TGTGCCACCAGTGAGAGCTCCTATAATTCACCCCTCCACTTT
j_call: TRBJ2-2; clone_size: many; v_call: TRBV4-3; d_call: TRBD2; cdr3_aa: CASSSAGREREATGELFF; cdr3_nt: TGCGCCAGCAGCTCAGCTGGCAGGGAGCGGGAGGCCACCGGGGAGCTGTTTTTT
j_call: TRBJ1-2; clone_size: many; v_call: TRBV7-9; d_call: TRBD1; cdr3_aa: CASSPGTGTGDGYTF; cdr3_nt: TGTGCCAGCAGCCCTGGAACCGGGACAGGCGATGGCTACACCTTC
j_call: TRBJ1-5; clone_size: many; v_call: TRBV6-1; d_call: TRBD1; cdr3_aa: CASTRDRGVNQPQHF; cdr3_nt: TGTGCCAGCACTAGGGACAGGGGCGTCAATCAGCCCCAGCATTTT
j_call: TRBJ1-1; clone_size: few; v_call: TRBV12-3/TRBV12-4; d_call: NA; cdr3_aa: CASRPGWVNTEAFF; cdr3_nt: TGTGCCAGCAGACCAGGGTGGGTGAACACTGAAGCTTTCTTT
j_call: TRBJ1-4; clone_size: NA; v_call: TRBV28; d_call: NA; cdr3_aa: CASSSRTSATNEKLFF; cdr3_nt: TGTGCCAGCAGTTCCCGGACCAGTGCAACTAATGAAAAACTGTTTTTT
j_call: TRBJ2-7; clone_size: many; v_call: TRBV28; d_call: TRBD1; cdr3_aa: CASSFEQGANEQYF; cdr3_nt: TGTGCCAGCAGTTTTGAACAGGGGGCGAACGAGCAGTACTTC
j_call: TRBJ2-1; clone_size: many; v_call: TRBV4-3; d_call: NA; cdr3_aa: CASKAGLAHYNEQFF; cdr3_nt: TGCGCCAGCAAGGCGGGGCTAGCTCACTACAATGAGCAGTTCTTC
j_call: TRBJ2-1; clone_size: many; v_call: TRBV4-2; d_call: TRBD2; cdr3_aa: CASSRGLAGGPNNEQFF; cdr3_nt: TGTGCCAGCAGCCGAGGACTAGCGGGAGGGCCCAACAATGAGCAGTTCTTC
j_call: TRBJ2-3; clone_size: many; v_call: TRBV6-2/TRBV6-3; d_call: NA; cdr3_aa: CASSLTRSTDTQYF; cdr3_nt: TGTGCCAGCAGCCTGACAAGAAGCACAGATACGCAGTATTTT
j_call: TRBJ2-7; clone_size: few; v_call: TRBV11-2; d_call: NA; cdr3_aa: CASSPGGGVLHEQYF; cdr3_nt: TGTGCCAGCAGCCCCGGGGGAGGTGTTCTCCACGAGCAGTACTTC
j_call: TRBJ2-3; clone_size: many; v_call: TRBV29-1; d_call: NA; cdr3_aa: CSVYGTATPDTQYF; cdr3_nt: TGCAGCGTCTACGGGACGGCGACTCCAGATACGCAGTATTTT
j_call: TRBJ2-2; clone_size: few; v_call: TRBV7-2; d_call: TRBD1; cdr3_aa: CASSPRDRGLTGELFF; cdr3_nt: TGTGCCAGCAGCCCCCGGGACAGGGGGCTCACCGGGGAGCTGTTTTTT
j_call: TRBJ2-1; clone_size: NA; v_call: TRBV2; d_call: TRBD2; cdr3_aa: CASSEATLLAGVNNEQFF; cdr3_nt: TGTGCCAGCAGTGAAGCTACATTACTAGCGGGGGTCAACAATGAGCAGTTCTTC
j_call: TRBJ2-7; clone_size: NA; v_call: TRBV7-9; d_call: NA; cdr3_aa: CASSAHSGGDTYEQYF; cdr3_nt: TGTGCCAGCAGCGCCCACAGCGGTGGAGACACCTACGAGCAGTACTTC
j_call: TRBJ1-6; clone_size: few; v_call: TRBV5-1; d_call: NA; cdr3_aa: CASSTWAGTRKIGSPLHF; cdr3_nt: TGCGCCAGCAGCACCTGGGCAGGGACCCGAAAAATCGGTTCACCCCTCCACTTT
j_call: TRBJ1-5; clone_size: many; v_call: TRBV6-1; d_call: NA; cdr3_aa: CASSPRQFSNQPQHF; cdr3_nt: TGTGCCAGCAGCCCCAGACAGTTTAGCAATCAGCCCCAGCATTTT
j_call: TRBJ2-3; clone_size: many; v_call: TRBV24-1; d_call: TRBD2; cdr3_aa: CATGGSSDTQYF; cdr3_nt: TGTGCCACCGGCGGGAGCTCAGATACGCAGTATTTT
j_call: TRBJ1-1; clone_size: many; v_call: TRBV27; d_call: NA; cdr3_aa: CASSLSYGKTEAFF; cdr3_nt: TGTGCCAGCAGTTTATCGTACGGTAAGACTGAAGCTTTCTTT
j_call: TRBJ2-1; clone_size: NA; v_call: TRBV9; d_call: NA; cdr3_aa: CASSVRGASYNEQFF; cdr3_nt: TGTGCCAGCAGCGTTCGGGGGGCCTCCTACAATGAGCAGTTCTTC
j_call: TRBJ2-1; clone_size: NA; v_call: TRBV6-4; d_call: TRBD1; cdr3_aa: CASRESAWDRVGNEQFF; cdr3_nt: TGTGCCAGCAGGGAATCAGCTTGGGACAGGGTGGGGAATGAGCAGTTCTTC
j_call: TRBJ2-5; clone_size: NA; v_call: TRBV4-3; d_call: TRBD1; cdr3_aa: CASSPSTGERETQYF; cdr3_nt: TGCGCCAGCAGCCCGTCGACAGGGGAGAGGGAGACCCAGTACTTC
j_call: TRBJ2-7; clone_size: NA; v_call: TRBV13; d_call: NA; cdr3_aa: CASSGGFDYEQYF; cdr3_nt: TGTGCCAGCAGCGGTGGGTTCGACTACGAGCAGTACTTC
j_call: TRBJ1-1; clone_size: many; v_call: TRBV5-1; d_call: TRBD1; cdr3_aa: CASRLQGTYTEAFF; cdr3_nt: TGCGCCAGCAGGTTACAGGGGACCTACACTGAAGCTTTCTTT
j_call: TRBJ2-3; clone_size: many; v_call: TRBV15; d_call: TRBD1; cdr3_aa: CATSIGTGGTDTQYF; cdr3_nt: TGTGCCACCAGCATCGGGACAGGGGGAACAGATACGCAGTATTTT
j_call: TRBJ1-2; clone_size: many; v_call: TRBV5-1; d_call: TRBD1; cdr3_aa: CASSYRDSYGYTF; cdr3_nt: TGCGCCAGCAGCTACCGGGACAGCTATGGCTACACCTTC
j_call: TRBJ2-1; clone_size: many; v_call: TRBV4-2; d_call: NA; cdr3_aa: CASSQEKGLSREQFF; cdr3_nt: TGTGCCAGCAGCCAAGAAAAGGGACTTTCTCGTGAGCAGTTCTTC
j_call: TRBJ2-1; clone_size: many; v_call: TRBV18; d_call: NA; cdr3_aa: CASSPPLLADNEQFF; cdr3_nt: TGTGCCAGCTCACCTCCTTTACTAGCCGACAATGAGCAGTTCTTC